This TCR beta chain was found in a study of cytomegalovirus exposure and HLA in healthy donors (dated by TCRdb to 2016 to 2017). In terms of the full investigation: According to an earlier analysis of around 600 of the donors, about 170 million T cells yielded 90 million to 140 million unique TCR beta sequences and 276 Gb of sequence data. An early release that covered 500 to 800 HLA-typed donors contained around 300 gigabases of sequencing data and tens of millions of unique TCR sequences. Of the roughly 400 genotyped donors, more than 75% were placed in the genetic ancestry cluster associated with self-reported Caucasian donors. The study aimed to test whether signatures of past pathogen exposure could be identified by cataloging public T cell receptors. Using immunosequencing, the study profiled T cell repertoires from 666 subjects and related those repertoires to cytomegalovirus serostatus. A separate validation cohort of approximately 120 different subjects was used in addition to the 666-subject first cohort. High-throughput TCR immunosequencing, statistical association of individual TCRs with disease status, and machine learning were combined to predict cytomegalovirus infection status. To study patterns of TCR occurrence, a later analysis re-analyzed previously published TCR beta repertoires from just over 650 donors and added high-resolution HLA genotyping. The later analysis used no new phenotypic data to find candidate immune exposures, relying instead on TCR beta sequences and their occurrence across donors. An earlier analysis of some 600 of the donors applied high-throughput TCR beta sequencing to assess whether each TCR beta V gene segment acted as functional or pseudogenic. Donor age, sex, ethnicity and CMV serostatus were compiled alongside the repertoire data. Genome-wide SNP genotypes for about 60% of the roughly 700 donors were used in a later genetic analysis, which treated that subset as a discovery cohort. Every repertoire in the discovery cohort had been generated on one and the same sequencing platform. Both class I and class II loci were covered by HLA typing, at four-digit resolution. The number of donors typed differed by locus, with roughly 620-640 for A, B, C, DRB1 and DQB1, 522 for DQA1, nearly 610 for DPA1, and approximately 470 for DPB1. Roughly five DR-DQ haplotypes were treated as single units for association and clustering because of strong linkage in the cohort. Among some 400 genotyped donors of the cohort, an average of roughly 230,000 unique TCR beta nucleotide sequences was sequenced per donor, of which about 18% were non-productive.

V is pared back by 1 base and J by 4 bases, with 17 bases lying between the germline termini. The germline V gene supplies CDR1 LGHNA and CDR2 YNFKEQ. The CDR3 spans 16 residues, from the cysteine through the phenylalanine. Only CDR3 DNA remains: 48 bases, in frame from the first base. The cohort consisted of hundreds of healthy bone marrow donors. All cohort members were sampled while nominally healthy, although unrecorded immune exposures were likely present. The donor was CMV seronegative and belonged to the group of 352 seronegative cohort members. A peripheral blood sample was provided by each donor, and peripheral blood mononuclear cells were used for TCR beta sequencing. Genomic DNA was extracted from the blood cell samples with the Qiagen DNeasy Blood Extraction Kit. The method was the immunoSEQ multiplex PCR assay. A mixture of 60 forward primers for TCR Vbeta segments and 13 reverse primers for TCR Jbeta segments was used in the multiplex PCR. The CDR3 region of rearranged TCR beta genes was amplified from genomic DNA with a multiplex PCR assay. Amplified TCR beta libraries were sequenced as 87-base-pair reads on the Illumina HiSeq System. The paper's data handling went like this. Across the roughly 700 repertoires, a later analysis counted 60 million to 90 million unique TCR beta chains, roughly 11 million of which were shared by at least two donors. To remove PCR and sequencing errors, raw reads were error-corrected and collapsed into unique sequences using a nearest-neighbor algorithm that merged closely related sequences. V, D and J gene segments were assigned by aligning CDR3 sequences to IMGT reference sequences. For a sequence to be retained, a match of at least six nucleotides was required to both a V gene segment and a J gene segment. A rearrangement was called productive if the CDR3 had no stop codons and remained in frame with V and J, and every other rearrangement was called non-productive. CDR3 was defined according to IMGT convention as the region running from the second conserved V-encoded cysteine to the conserved J-encoded phenylalanine. The earlier analysis of 550 to 650 of the donors excluded any sequence lacking an unambiguous match to a single V gene segment. In an earlier analysis of several hundred of the donors, V segments were called functional above 56.7% productive rearrangements and were called segregating when the between-donor standard deviation exceeded 5%. A statistical classification framework was built for diagnosing cytomegalovirus status from the catalog of TCR beta chain sequences. V and J gene assignment, in a later analysis, came from comparing TCR nucleotide sequences with IMGT/GENE-DB human TR gene sequences. A later analysis assigned CDR3 sequences and most-parsimonious VDJ recombination scenarios with the TCRdist pipeline. In a later analysis, each TCR beta chain was defined by its CDR3 amino acid sequence together with its V-gene family, and reads without a unique V-gene family were excluded. As a way to deal with suspected cross-contamination and a sequencing artifact, a later analysis dropped under 600 nucleotide sequences that were highly shared and had low generation probability. In a later analysis, a clonal expansion index for each public chain was calculated from normalized within-repertoire ranks of inferred template counts. In a later analysis, generation probabilities were computed using a VDJ recombination model fitted to out-of-frame rearrangements, and the results were checked against IGoR. In a later analysis, hypergeometric tests were used to score TCR-TCR, TCR-HLA and TCR-CMV co-occurrence, with a repertoire-size bias correction applied to TCR pairs. In a later analysis, false discovery rates were estimated by permuting HLA or CMV assignments 20 times. In a later analysis, co-occurring TCRs were grouped using DBSCAN, with TCRdist sequence similarity added in when clustering inside HLA-allele-positive subsets. Repertoires with fewer than 30,000 or more than 120,000 public chains, plus five repertoires with anomalous nucleotide sharing, were excluded from co-occurrence clustering. This is the immuneACCESS table as TCRdb keeps it, with only in-frame sequences that have V and J called. A part of the clones is gone; compared with another copy, unresolved V genes explain less than half, and the rest is unexplained. For V, J and clone size, that table is used; D and trimming come from the DNA. For this sample there are 150,000 to 200,000 clones; roughly 76% appear just once. The ten largest clones take up approximately 13% of the sample.

As to this clone: Its antigen remains unidentified. Base qualities are not at hand, and no much larger clone is one base apart.

The research as a whole found: A further reported finding was that TCR beta sequences accurately predicted the HLA-A and HLA-B alleles for most subjects in the first cohort. A cluster of highly shared sequence variants was judged likely to represent a technical artifact of the sequencing pipeline. At a false discovery rate of 0.05, a later analysis linked about 17,000 TCR beta sequences to specific HLA alleles. When HLA alleles, especially DR and DQ, strongly co-occurred, attributing TCR associations to individual alleles was difficult. Because counts were too low, about 15 rarely observed V segments, including chromosome 9 orphons, were left out of the earlier analysis of a few hundred of the donors. The study listed 164 TCR beta chains as associated with cytomegalovirus. In a later genetic analysis, a missense DCLRE1C variant was associated with V-gene and J-gene trimming of TCR beta chains, and the association was replicated in an independent cohort. Most CMV-associated TCR beta chains appeared to be HLA-restricted in a later analysis, and the HLA associations seemed to be driven largely by CMV exposure. In an earlier analysis of some 550 of the donors, most TCR beta V segments were observed in productive rearrangements about 90% or about 30% of the time, broadly matching IMGT annotations. It was suggested by the authors that the approach could potentially be generalized to other disease states and immunological phenotypes. Some IMGT-functional V segments, including TRBV6-2 and TRBV6-3, could not be distinguished by the 87-base-pair reads and were therefore excluded. A few of the identified cytomegalovirus-associated TCR beta chains were confirmed in vitro to be specific for cytomegalovirus antigens. Linkage disequilibrium might explain the correlated functional status among segregating V segments, but an unknown experimental factor could not be excluded. A later analysis found that HLA-associated TCR beta chains were more clonally expanded and had lower generation probabilities than equally common non-associated chains. Cytomegalovirus status was reported to be diagnosed by the classifier with high specificity and sensitivity in both the original and validation cohorts. Immune exposure information for the cohort was limited to CMV serostatus. A later analysis found that TCR association rates varied across HLA loci, with DRB1 alleles showing the most associated TCRs and HLA-C alleles the fewest. Most TCR sequences were observed very rarely across donors, whereas some public TCRs were present in many individuals. According to a later analysis, parvovirus B19, influenza, CMV and Epstein-Barr virus appeared linked to several top co-occurrence clusters. This cohort had only TCR beta chains sequenced, and the lack of alpha or paired-chain data limited which features could be detected. According to a later genetic analysis, donors in an Asian-associated ancestry cluster had fewer N-insertions in productive TCRs than the approximately 690-donor mean. Roughly uniform sequencing depth across donors was assumed in presence/absence analyses, although this assumption may not hold. Because some donors lacked HLA typing at each locus, the association tests relied only on the typed subset.

The sequence derives from a woman between 45 and 65 years old in good health and CMV-seronegative. Sequenced input: PBMCs. The chain uses TRBV4-2 and TRBJ2-7; TRBD1 is a weak D gene call, 5 bases matching. The DNA sequence follows: TGTGCCAGCAGCCAAGTTAGTGGGCAGGGATTTTACGAGCAGTACTTC. It codes for CASSQVSGQGFYEQYF.